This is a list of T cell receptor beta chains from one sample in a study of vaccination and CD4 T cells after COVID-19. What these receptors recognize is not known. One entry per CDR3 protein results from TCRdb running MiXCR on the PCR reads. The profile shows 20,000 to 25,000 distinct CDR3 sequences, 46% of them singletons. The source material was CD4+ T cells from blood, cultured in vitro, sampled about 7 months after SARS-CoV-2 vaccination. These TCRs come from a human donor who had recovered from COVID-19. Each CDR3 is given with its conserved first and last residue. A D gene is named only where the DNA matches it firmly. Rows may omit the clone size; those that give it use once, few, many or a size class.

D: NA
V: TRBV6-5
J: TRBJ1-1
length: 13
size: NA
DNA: TGTGCCAGCAGTTACTCGACGGGGGCTGAAGCTTTCTTT
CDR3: CASSYSTGAEAFF

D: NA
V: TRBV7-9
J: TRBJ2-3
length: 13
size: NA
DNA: TGTGCCAGCAGCCCCCGCCCCCGGGATACGCAGTATTTT
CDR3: CASSPRPRDTQYF

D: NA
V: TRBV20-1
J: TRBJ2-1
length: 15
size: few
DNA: TGCAGTGCTAGTGCGGGGCGAAAGAGTCTGGATGAGCAGTTCTTC
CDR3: CSASAGRKSLDEQFF

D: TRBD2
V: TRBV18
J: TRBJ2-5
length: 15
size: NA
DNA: TGTGCCAGCTCATCCTATGCGGGGGGAAAAGAGACCCAGTACTTC
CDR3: CASSSYAGGKETQYF

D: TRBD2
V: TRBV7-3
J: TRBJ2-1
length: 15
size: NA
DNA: TGTGCCAGCAGCCTGAACCTAGCGGGAGTCAATGAGCAGTTCTTC
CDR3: CASSLNLAGVNEQFF

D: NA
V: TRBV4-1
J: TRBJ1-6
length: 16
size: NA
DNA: TGCGCCAGCAGCCAAGATGTCACAGGCCAAAATTCACCCCTCCACTTT
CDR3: CASSQDVTGQNSPLHF

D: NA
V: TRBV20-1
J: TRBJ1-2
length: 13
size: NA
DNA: TGCAGTGCTAGAGGGACAGAGAACTATGGCTACACCTTC
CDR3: CSARGTENYGYTF

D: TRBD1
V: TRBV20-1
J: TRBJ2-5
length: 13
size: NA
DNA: TGCAGTGCTAGATACAGGGGGAAAGAGACCCAGTACTTC
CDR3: CSARYRGKETQYF

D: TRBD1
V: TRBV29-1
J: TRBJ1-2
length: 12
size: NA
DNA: TGCAGCGTCGGGGGACAGGTCTATGGCTACACCTTC
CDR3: CSVGGQVYGYTF

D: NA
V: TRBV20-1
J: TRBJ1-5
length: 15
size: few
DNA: TGCAGTGCTAGAGCTCTAGGCAATAGCAATCAGCCCCAGCATTTT
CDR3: CSARALGNSNQPQHF

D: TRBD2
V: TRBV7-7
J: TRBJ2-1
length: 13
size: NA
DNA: TGTGCTAGCAGCCCGGGACTAATCAGTGAGCAGTTCTTC
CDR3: CASSPGLISEQFF

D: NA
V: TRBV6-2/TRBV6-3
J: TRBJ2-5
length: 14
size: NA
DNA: TGTGCCAGCAGTTACCGGGACTACCAAGAGACCCAGTACTTC
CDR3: CASSYRDYQETQYF

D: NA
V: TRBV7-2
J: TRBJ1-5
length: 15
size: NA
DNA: TGTGCCAGCAGCTTAGATGCGGGGGCCGTGCAGCCCCAGCATTTT
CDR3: CASSLDAGAVQPQHF

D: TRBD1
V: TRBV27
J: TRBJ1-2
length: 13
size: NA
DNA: TGTGCCAGCAGTCGCCAGGGGGGCCATGGCTACACCTTC
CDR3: CASSRQGGHGYTF

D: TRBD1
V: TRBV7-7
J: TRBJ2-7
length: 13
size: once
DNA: TGTGCTGGCAGCCGGGACAGGGGATACGAGCAGTACTTC
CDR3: CAGSRDRGYEQYF

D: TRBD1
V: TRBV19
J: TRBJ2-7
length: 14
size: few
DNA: TGTGCCAGTAGCCGAACCGGGACAGGGAACGAGCAGTACTTC
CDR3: CASSRTGTGNEQYF

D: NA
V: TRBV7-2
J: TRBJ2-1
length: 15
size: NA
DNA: TGTGCCAGCAGCTTTACCATGACCTCCTACAATGAGCAGTTCTTC
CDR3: CASSFTMTSYNEQFF

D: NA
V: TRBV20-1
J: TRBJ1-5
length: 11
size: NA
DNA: TGCAGTGCTAGGGTAAAGAAAACCCAGCATTTT
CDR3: CSARVKKTQHF

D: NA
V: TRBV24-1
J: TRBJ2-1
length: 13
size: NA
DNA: TGTGCCACCAGTGATCCGCCAGGGAGGGAGCAGTTCTTC
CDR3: CATSDPPGREQFF

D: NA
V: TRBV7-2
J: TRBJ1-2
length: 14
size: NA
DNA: TGTGCCAGCAGCTTAGGTCTACAGTTCGGTGGCTACACCTTC
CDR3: CASSLGLQFGGYTF

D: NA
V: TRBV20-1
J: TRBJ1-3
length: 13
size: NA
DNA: TGCAGTGCTACGGCAGGGAGTGGAAACACCATATATTTT
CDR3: CSATAGSGNTIYF

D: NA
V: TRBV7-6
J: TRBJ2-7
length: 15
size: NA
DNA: TGTGCCAGCAGCTTCCGACAGCCGGAATCCTACGAGCAGTACTTC
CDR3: CASSFRQPESYEQYF

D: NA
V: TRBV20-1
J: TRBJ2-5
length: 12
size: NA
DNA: TGCAGTGCTACCAGGGACCAAGAGACCCAGTACTTC
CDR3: CSATRDQETQYF

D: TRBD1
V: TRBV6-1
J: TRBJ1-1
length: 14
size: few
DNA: TGTGCCAGCAGTAGGGACAGCCTGAACACTGAAGCTTTCTTT
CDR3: CASSRDSLNTEAFF

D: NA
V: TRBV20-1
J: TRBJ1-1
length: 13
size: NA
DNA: TGCAGTGCTCTGACAGTAGTGAACACTGAAGCTTTCTTT
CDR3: CSALTVVNTEAFF

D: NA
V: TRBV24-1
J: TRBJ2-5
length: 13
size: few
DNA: TGTGCCACCAGTGACAGGAGAGACAGGACCCAGTACTTC
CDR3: CATSDRRDRTQYF

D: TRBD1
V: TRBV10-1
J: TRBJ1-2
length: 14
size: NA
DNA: TGCGCCAGACAATCAACAGGGGGTCACTATGGCTACACCTTC
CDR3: CARQSTGGHYGYTF

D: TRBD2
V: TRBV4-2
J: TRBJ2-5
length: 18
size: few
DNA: TGTGCCAGCAGCCAAAGTGGCCGGACTAGCGGGGGGAGGGAGACCCAGTACTTC
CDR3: CASSQSGRTSGGRETQYF

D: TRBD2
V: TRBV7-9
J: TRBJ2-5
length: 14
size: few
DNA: TGTGCCAGCAGCCTATACCCGGGAGGAGAGACCCAGTACTTC
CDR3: CASSLYPGGETQYF

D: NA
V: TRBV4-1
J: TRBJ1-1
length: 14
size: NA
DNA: TGCGCCAGCAGCTTAATAGGGGGATATGCTGAAGCTTTCTTT
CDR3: CASSLIGGYAEAFF

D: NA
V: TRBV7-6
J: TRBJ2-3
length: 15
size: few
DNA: TGTGCCAGCAGCTTAGGTATGGTGGGGACAGATACGCAGTATTTT
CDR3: CASSLGMVGTDTQYF

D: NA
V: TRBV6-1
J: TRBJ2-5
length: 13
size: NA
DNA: TGTGCCAGCAATCTGATCCTAGAAGAGACCCAGTACTTC
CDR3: CASNLILEETQYF

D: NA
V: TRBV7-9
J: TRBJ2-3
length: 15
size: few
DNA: TGTGCCAGCAGTCGAATCAGGGCCAGCACAGATACGCAGTATTTT
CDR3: CASSRIRASTDTQYF

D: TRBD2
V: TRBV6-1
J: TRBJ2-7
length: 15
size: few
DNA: TGTGCCAGCAGAATCCTAGCGGGAGGGCCGAGTGAGCAGTACTTC
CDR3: CASRILAGGPSEQYF

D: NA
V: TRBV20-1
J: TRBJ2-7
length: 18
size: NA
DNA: TGCAGTGCTAGGGCGGTGCGACTGCAAAATTTAAACTCCTACGAGCAGTACTTC
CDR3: CSARAVRLQNLNSYEQYF

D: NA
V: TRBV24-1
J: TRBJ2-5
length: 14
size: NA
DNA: TGTGCCACCAGTGATACCTCGCGGGCAGAGACCCAGTACTTC
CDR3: CATSDTSRAETQYF

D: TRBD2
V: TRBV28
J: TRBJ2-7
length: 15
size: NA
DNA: TGTGCCAGCAGTGATCGGCTAGCGGGAATTTACGAGCAGTACTTC
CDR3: CASSDRLAGIYEQYF

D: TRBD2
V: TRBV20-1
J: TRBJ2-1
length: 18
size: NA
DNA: TGCAGTGCTAGAGATCCCCGACTAGCGGGGGGCCAATACAATGAGCAGTTCTTC
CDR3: CSARDPRLAGGQYNEQFF

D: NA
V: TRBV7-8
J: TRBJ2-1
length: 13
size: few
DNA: TGTGCCAGCAGCTTAGGTATGGACAATGAGCAGTTCTTC
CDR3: CASSLGMDNEQFF

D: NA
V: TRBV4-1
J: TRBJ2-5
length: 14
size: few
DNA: TGCGCCAGCAGCCAACGTTATAACCAAGAGACCCAGTACTTC
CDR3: CASSQRYNQETQYF

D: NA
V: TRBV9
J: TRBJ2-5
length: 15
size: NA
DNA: TGTGCCAGCAGCGTAGATTGGGGATCTTACGGGGACCAGTACTTC
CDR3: CASSVDWGSYGDQYF

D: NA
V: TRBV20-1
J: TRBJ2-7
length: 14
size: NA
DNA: TGCAGTGCTAGCCACAGAGAGGGGGGACACGAGCAGTACTTC
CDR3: CSASHREGGHEQYF

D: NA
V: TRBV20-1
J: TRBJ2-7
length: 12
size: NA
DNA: TGCAGTGGACTTTACCCGGGCTACGAGCAGTACTTC
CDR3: CSGLYPGYEQYF

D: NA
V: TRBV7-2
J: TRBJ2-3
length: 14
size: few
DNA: TGTGCCAGCAGCTCAGGGACCCCAAGGGATACGCAGTATTTT
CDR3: CASSSGTPRDTQYF

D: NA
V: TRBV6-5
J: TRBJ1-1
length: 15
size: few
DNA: TGTGCCAGCAGTTACTCGAGAGGGGTGGACACTGAAGCTTTCTTT
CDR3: CASSYSRGVDTEAFF

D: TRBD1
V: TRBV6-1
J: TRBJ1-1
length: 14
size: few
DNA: TGTGCCAGCAGGTCACAGGGGCCTAACACTGAAGCTTTCTTT
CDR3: CASRSQGPNTEAFF

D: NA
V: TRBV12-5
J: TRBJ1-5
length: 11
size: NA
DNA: TGTGCTAGTGGACACTCAGGGCTCCAGCATTTT
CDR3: CASGHSGLQHF

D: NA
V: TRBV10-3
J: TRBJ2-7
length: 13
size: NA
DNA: TGTGCCATCAGTTCCCAGAGCTCCTACGAGCAGTACTTC
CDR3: CAISSQSSYEQYF

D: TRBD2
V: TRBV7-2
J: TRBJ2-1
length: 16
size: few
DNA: TGTGCCAGCAGCTTTATAGCGGGACTAGTGAACAATGAGCAGTTCTTC
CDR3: CASSFIAGLVNNEQFF

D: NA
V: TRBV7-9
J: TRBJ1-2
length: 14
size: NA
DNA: TGTGCCAGTCATAGGGGGGAGGTGCCTTTAGGCTACACCTTC
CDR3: CASHRGEVPLGYTF

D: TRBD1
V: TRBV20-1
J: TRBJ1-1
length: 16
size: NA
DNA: TGCAGTGCACGAGGGGTTTTGACAGGGGGCAGTTGGGAAGCTTTCTTT
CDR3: CSARGVLTGGSWEAFF

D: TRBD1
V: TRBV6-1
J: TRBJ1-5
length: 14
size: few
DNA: TGTGCCAGCAGGCCTGGGACAGGGAATCAGCCCCAGCATTTT
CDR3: CASRPGTGNQPQHF

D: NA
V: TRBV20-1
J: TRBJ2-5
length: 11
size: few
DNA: TGCAGTGCTAGAGTTGGGGAGACCCAGTACTTC
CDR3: CSARVGETQYF

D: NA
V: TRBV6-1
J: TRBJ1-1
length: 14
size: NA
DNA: TGTGCCAGCAGTCGACCCCTGGGGGACACTGAAGCTTTCTTT
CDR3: CASSRPLGDTEAFF

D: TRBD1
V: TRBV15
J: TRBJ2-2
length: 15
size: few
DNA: TGTGCCACCAGCACGGGACAGCAGAACACCGGGGAGCTGTTTTTT
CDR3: CATSTGQQNTGELFF

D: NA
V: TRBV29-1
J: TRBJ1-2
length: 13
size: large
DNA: TGCAGCGTGGGGGCAACAGGTCTGGGTGGCTACACCTTC
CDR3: CSVGATGLGGYTF

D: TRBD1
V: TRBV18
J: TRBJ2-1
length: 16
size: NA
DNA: TGTGCCAGCTCACCGGAGACAGGGGGGGCCTACAATGAGCAGTTCTTC
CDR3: CASSPETGGAYNEQFF